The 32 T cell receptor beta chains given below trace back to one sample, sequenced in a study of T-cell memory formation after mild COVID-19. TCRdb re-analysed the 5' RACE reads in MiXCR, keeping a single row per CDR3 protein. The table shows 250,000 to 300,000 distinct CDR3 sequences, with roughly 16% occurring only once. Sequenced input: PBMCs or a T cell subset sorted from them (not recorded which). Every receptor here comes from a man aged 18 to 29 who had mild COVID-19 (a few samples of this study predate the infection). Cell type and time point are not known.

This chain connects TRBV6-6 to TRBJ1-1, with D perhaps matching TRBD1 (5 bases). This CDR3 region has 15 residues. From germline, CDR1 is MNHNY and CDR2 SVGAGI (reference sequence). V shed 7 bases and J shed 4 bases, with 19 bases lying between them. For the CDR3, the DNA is TGTGCCAGCAACCCGGGGACCTTGCGGTCCACTGAAGCTTTCTTT. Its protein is CASNPGTLRSTEAFF.

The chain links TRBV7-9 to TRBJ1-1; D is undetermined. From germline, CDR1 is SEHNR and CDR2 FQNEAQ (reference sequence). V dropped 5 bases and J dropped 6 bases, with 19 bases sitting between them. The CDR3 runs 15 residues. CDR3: CASSPLGSLLAEAFF. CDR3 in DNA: TGTGCCAGCAGCCCCCTAGGCAGCCTGCTCGCTGAAGCTTTCTTT.

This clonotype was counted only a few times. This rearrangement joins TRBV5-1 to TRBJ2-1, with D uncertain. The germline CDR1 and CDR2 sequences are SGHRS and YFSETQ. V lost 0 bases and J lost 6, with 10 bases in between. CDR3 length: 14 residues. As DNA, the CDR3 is TGCGCCAGCAGCTTGGCAGACTGGGGCAATGAGCAGTTCTTC. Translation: CASSLADWGNEQFF.

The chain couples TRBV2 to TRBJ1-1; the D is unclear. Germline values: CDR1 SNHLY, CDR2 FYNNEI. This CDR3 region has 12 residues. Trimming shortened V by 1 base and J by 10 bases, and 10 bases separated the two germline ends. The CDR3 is CASSEGPFGAFF. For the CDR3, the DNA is TGTGCCAGCAGTGAAGGACCCTTCGGAGCTTTCTTT.

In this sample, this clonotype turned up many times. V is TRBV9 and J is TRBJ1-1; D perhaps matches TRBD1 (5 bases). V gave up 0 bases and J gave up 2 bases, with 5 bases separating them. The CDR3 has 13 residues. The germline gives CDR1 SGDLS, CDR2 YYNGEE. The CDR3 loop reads CASSVGTNTEAFF. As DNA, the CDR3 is TGTGCCAGCAGCGTAGGGACAAACACTGAAGCTTTCTTT.

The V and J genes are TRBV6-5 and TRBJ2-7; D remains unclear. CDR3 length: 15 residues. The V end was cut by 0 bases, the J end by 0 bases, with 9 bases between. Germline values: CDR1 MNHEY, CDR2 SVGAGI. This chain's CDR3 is CASSYSQAFSYEQYF. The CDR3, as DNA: TGTGCCAGCAGTTACTCCCAGGCCTTCTCCTACGAGCAGTACTTC.

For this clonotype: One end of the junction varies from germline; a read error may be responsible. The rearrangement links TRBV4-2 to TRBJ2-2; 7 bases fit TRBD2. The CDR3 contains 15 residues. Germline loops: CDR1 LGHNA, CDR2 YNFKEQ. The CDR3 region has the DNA TGTGCCAGCAGCCATGGGGGGGTGAACACCGTGGAGCTGTTTTTT. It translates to CASSHGGVNTVELFF.

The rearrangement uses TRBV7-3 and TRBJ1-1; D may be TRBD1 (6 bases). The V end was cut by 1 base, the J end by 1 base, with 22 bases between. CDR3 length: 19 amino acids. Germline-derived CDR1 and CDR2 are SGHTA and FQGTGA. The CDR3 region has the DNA TGTGCCAGCAGCTTAATGAAAATGATGATTGGACAGAGGAACACTGAAGCTTTCTTT. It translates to CASSLMKMMIGQRNTEAFF.

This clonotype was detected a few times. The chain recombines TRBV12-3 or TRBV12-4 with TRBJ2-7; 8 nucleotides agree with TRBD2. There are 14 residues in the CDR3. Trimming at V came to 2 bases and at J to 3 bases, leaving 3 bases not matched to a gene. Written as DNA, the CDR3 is TGTGCCAGCAGTTTACGGGGGGGGTTCTACGAGCAGTACGTC. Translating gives CASSLRGGFYEQYV.

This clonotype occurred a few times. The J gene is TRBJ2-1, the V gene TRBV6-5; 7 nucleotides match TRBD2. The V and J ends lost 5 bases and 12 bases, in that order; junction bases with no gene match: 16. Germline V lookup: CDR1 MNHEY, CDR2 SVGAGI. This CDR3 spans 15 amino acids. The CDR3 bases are TGTGCCAGCAGTCCCGGGGGGTCGGGCTGGGGATGGCAGTTCTTC. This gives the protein CASSPGGSGWGWQFF.

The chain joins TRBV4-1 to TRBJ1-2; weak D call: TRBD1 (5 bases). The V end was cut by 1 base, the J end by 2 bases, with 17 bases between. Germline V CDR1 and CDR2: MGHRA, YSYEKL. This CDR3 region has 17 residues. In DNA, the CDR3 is TGCGCCAGCAGCCAAGGGGGCTTGGCAGGGCCCAACTATGGCTACACCTTC. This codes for CASSQGGLAGPNYGYTF.

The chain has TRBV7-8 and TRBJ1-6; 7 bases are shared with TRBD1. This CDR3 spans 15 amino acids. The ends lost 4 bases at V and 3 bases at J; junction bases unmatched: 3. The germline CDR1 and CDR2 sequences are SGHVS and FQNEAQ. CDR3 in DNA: TGTGCCAGCAGCTCCAGGGACAGCTATAATTCACCCCTCCACTTT. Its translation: CASSSRDSYNSPLHF.

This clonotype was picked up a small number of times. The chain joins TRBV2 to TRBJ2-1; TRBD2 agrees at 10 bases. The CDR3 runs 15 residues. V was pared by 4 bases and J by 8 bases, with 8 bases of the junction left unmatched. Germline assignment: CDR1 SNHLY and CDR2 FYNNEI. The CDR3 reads CASSGEAGGPDEQFF. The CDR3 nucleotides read TGTGCCAGCAGTGGAGAAGCGGGGGGGCCCGATGAGCAGTTCTTC.

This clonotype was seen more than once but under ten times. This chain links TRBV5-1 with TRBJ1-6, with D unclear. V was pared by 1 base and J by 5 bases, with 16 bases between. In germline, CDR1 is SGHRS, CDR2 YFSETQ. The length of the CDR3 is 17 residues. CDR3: CASSLRMTGIDNSPLHF. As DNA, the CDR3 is TGCGCCAGCAGCTTGAGGATGACGGGCATTGATAATTCACCCCTCCACTTT.

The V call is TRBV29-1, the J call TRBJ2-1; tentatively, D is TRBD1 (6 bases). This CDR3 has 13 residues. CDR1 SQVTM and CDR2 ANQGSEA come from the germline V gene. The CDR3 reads CITGQGSYNEQFF. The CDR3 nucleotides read TGCATCACAGGGCAGGGCTCCTACAATGAGCAGTTCTTC.

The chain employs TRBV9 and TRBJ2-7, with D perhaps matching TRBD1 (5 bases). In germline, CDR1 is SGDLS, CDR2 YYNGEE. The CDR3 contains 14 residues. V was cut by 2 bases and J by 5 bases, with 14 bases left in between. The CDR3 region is CASSVGQGANEQYF. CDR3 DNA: TGTGCCAGCAGCGTGGGTCAGGGTGCCAACGAGCAGTACTTC.

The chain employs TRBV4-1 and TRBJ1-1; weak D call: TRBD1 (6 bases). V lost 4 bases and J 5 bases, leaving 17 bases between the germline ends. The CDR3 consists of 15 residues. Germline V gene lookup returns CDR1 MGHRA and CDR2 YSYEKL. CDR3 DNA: TGCGCCAGCAGCCCGAAAGGGGGGGCTCTTACTGAAGCTTTCTTT. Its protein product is CASSPKGGALTEAFF.

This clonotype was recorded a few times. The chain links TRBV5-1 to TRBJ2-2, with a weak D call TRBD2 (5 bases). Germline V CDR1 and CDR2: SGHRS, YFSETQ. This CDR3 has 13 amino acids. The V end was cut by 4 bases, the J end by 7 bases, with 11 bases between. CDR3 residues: CASSPSSYGELFF. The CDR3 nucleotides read TGCGCCAGCAGCCCATCTAGCTACGGGGAGCTGTTTTTT.

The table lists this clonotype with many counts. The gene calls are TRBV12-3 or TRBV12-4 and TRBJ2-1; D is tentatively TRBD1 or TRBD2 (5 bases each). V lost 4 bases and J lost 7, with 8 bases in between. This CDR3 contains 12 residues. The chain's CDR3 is CASSSGTNEQFF. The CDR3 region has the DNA TGTGCCAGCAGTTCAGGGACGAATGAGCAGTTCTTC.

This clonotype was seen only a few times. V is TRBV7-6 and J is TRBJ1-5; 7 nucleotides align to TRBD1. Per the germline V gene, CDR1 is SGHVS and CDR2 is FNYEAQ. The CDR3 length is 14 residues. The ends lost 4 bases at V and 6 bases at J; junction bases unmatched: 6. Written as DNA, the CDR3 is TGTGCCAGCAGCTGGTCAGGGGGTGGTCAGCCCCAGCATTTT. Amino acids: CASSWSGGGQPQHF.

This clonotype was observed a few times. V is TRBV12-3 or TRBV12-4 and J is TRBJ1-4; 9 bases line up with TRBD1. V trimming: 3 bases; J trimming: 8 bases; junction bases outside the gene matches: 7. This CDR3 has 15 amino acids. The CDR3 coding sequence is TGTGCCAGCAGTTTCATGGGGACAGGGAACGAAAAACTGTTTTTT. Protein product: CASSFMGTGNEKLFF.

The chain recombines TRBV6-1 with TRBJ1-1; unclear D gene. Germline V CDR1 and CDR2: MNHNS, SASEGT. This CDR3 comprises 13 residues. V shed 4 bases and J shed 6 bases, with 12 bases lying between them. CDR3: CASSGSLPPEAFF. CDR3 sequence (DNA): TGTGCCAGCAGTGGCAGCTTACCCCCTGAAGCTTTCTTT.

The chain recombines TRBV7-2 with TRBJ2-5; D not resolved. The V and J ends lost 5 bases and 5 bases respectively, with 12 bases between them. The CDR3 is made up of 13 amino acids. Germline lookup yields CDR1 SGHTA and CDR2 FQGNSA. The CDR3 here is CASSHTDTETQYF. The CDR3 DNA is TGTGCCAGCAGCCACACTGACACGGAGACCCAGTACTTC.

CDR3 region: CASSSGLAGANTGELFF. Here the CDR3 DNA reads TGTGCCAGCAGCTCCGGACTAGCGGGGGCGAACACCGGGGAGCTGTTTTTT. The chain carries TRBV7-6 and TRBJ2-2; 13 bases map to TRBD2. The CDR3 extends over 17 amino acids. Trimming removed 4 bases from V and 0 bases from J; junction bases left unmatched: 2. Germline-derived CDR1 and CDR2 are SGHVS and FNYEAQ.

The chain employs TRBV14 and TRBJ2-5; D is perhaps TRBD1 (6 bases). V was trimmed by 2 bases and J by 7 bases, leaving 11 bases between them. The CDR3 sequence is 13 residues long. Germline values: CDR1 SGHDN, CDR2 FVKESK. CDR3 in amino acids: CASSQIRGGTQYF. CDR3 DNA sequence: TGTGCCAGCAGCCAAATCAGGGGCGGGACCCAGTACTTC.

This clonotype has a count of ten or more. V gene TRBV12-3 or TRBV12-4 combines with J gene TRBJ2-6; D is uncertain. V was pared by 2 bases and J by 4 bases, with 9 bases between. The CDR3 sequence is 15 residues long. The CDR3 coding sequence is TGTGCCAGCAGTTTATTCAACCCCGGGGCCAACGTCCTGACTTTC. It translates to CASSLFNPGANVLTF.

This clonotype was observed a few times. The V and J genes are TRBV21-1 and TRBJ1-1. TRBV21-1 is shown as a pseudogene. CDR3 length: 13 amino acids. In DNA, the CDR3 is TGTGCCAGCAGCAGAAGGGGTTTCGCTGAAGCTTTCTTT. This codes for CASSRRGFAEAFF.

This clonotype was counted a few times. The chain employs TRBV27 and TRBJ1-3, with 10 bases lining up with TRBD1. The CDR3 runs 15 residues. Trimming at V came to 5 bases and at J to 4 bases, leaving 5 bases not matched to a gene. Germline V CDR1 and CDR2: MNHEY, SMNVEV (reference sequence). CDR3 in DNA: TGTGCCAGCAGTCGGGACAGGGGAGAAGGAAACACCATATATTTT. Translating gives CASSRDRGEGNTIYF.

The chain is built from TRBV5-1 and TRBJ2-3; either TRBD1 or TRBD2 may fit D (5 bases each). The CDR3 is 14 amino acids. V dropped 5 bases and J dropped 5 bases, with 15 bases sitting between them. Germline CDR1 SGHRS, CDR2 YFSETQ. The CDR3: CASSLGTEGDTQYF. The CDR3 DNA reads TGCGCCAGCAGTCTCGGGACCGAGGGAGATACGCAGTATTTT.

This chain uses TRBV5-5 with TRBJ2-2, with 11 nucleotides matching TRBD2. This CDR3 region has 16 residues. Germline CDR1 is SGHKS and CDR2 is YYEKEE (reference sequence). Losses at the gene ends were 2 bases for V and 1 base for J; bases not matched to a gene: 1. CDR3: CASSFLAGGNTGELFF. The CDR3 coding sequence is TGTGCCAGCAGCTTTCTAGCGGGGGGGAACACCGGGGAGCTGTTTTTT.

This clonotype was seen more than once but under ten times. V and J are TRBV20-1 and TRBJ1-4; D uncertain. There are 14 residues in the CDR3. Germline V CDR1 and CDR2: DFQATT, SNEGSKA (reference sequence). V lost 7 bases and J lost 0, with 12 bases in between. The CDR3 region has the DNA TGCAGTGGTAGCACGACAACAACTAATGAAAAACTGTTTTTT. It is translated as CSGSTTTTNEKLFF.

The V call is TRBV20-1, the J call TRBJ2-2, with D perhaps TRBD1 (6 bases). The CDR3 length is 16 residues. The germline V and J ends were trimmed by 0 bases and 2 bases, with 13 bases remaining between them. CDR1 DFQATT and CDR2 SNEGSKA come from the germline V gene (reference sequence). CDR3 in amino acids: CSARDPKGDNTGELFF. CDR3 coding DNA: TGCAGTGCTAGAGATCCTAAGGGGGACAACACCGGGGAGCTGTTTTTT.